The text below deals with one TCR beta chain. Preparing the TCRbeta library involved the use of unique molecular identifiers. Via MiXCR, TCRdb re-called the PCR reads, giving one row per CDR3 protein. The table lists around 680,000 distinct CDR3 sequences, roughly 15% of them singletons. The data stem from a study of T-cell reconstitution after alpha-beta-depleted transplantation in children. Sequences were derived from PBMCs from the stem cell graft donor, sampled from the stem cell graft. This TCR was sampled from a human donor who donated a stem cell graft to a child with acute myeloid leukemia.

The CDR3 bases are TGTGCCAGCAGCTTAGAAACTAGCTCGGGCAATGAGCAGTTCTTC. This encodes CASSLETSSGNEQFF. The chain is built from TRBV7-2 and TRBJ2-1, with a tentative D call TRBD2 (6 bases). The CDR3 is made up of 15 amino acids. Trimming removed 1 base from V and 6 bases from J, with 13 bases in between. Germline CDR1 reads SGHTA; CDR2 reads FQGNSA.